What follows is one T cell receptor (beta chain) and its context. As yet, its antigen is unknown. The sample is drawn from a study of cytomegalovirus exposure and HLA in healthy donors. The PCR ran on 60 Vbeta and 13 Jbeta primers. Data came from immunoSEQ multiplex PCR; TCRdb stores just in-frame clones and leaves some out. The table records about 110,000 clones, roughly 71% of them present only once. The germline V gene encodes CDR1 MNHEY and CDR2 SMNVEV (reference sequence). The CDR3 runs to 14 residues. The V end lost 7 bases, the J end lost 0 bases, and 9 bases lay between the germline ends. Findings and caveats of the study: It was reported that the classifier diagnosed cytomegalovirus status with high specificity and sensitivity in both the original and validation cohorts. Later analysis identified a missense DCLRE1C variant that was linked to TCR beta V- and J-gene trimming.

Healthy people donating bone marrow made up the donors. Unrecorded immune exposure was likely among donors, who were nominally healthy when sampled. The V gene is TRBV27, the J gene TRBJ1-4; D is unresolved. This TCR was recovered from a man in his forties in good health and CMV-seropositive. What was sequenced was PBMCs. CDR3 amino acids: CASKEFATNEKLFF. The CDR3 DNA follows: TGTGCCAGCAAGGAGTTTGCAACTAATGAAAAACTGTTTTTT.